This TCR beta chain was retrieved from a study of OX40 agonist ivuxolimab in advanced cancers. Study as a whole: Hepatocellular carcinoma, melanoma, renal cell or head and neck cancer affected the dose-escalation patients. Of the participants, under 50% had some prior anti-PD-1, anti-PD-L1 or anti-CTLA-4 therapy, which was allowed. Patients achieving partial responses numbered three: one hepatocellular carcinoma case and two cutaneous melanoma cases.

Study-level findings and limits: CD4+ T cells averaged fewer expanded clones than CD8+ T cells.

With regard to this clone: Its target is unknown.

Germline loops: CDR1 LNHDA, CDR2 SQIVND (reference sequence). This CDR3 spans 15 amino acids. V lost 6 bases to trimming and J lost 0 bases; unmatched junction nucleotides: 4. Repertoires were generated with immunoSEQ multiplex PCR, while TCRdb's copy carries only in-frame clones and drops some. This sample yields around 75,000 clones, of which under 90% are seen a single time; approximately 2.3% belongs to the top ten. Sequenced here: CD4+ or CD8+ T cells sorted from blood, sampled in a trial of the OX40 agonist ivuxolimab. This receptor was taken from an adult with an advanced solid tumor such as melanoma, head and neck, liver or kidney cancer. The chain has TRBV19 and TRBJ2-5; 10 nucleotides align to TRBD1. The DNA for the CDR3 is TGTGCCAGTAGCCCGGGACAGGGGAACCAAGAGACCCAGTACTTC. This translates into CASSPGQGNQETQYF.